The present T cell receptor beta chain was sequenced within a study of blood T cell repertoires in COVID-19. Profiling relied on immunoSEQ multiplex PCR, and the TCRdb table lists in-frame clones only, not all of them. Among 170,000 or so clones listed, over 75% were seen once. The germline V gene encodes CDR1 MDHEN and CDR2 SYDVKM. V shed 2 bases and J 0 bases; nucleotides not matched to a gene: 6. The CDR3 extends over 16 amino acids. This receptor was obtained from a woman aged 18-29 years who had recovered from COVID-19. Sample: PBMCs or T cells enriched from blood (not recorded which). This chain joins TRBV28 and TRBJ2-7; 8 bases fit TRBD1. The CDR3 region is CASSLGTGPISYEQYF. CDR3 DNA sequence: TGTGCCAGCAGTTTAGGGACAGGACCTATCTCCTACGAGCAGTACTTC.